One sample yielded the 12 T cell receptor beta chains listed below, sequenced in a study of T cells in Graves' hyperthyroidism and ophthalmopathy. Authors of the study amplified TCR beta CDR3 regions from RNA transcripts. HTBI primers drove first-round RT-PCR of the TCR CDR3. Via MiXCR, TCRdb re-called the multiplex PCR reads, giving one row per CDR3 protein. The top ten clones hold 9.5% to 15% of a sample with approximately 690,000 distinct CDR3 sequences, more than 14% of them seen once. Sequences were obtained from blood. The receptors originated from a woman in her forties or fifties with Graves' ophthalmopathy.

There are a few counts of this clonotype. The V and J genes are TRBV7-9 and TRBJ2-4; TRBD2 aligns across 16 bases. Per germline, CDR1 SEHNR and CDR2 FQNEAQ (reference sequence). The CDR3 is made up of 20 amino acids. V was clipped by 5 bases and J by 5 bases; unmatched bases: 15. The DNA of the CDR3 is TGTGCCAGCAGCAAACCTGCCGGGACTAGCGGGAGGGGGATTGAAAACATTCAGTACTTC. Amino acids: CASSKPAGTSGRGIENIQYF.

This clonotype was seen a few times. A read error is possible here, since a much larger clone lies one base away. CDR3 loop: CASSSRRGGRDSYEQYF. CDR3 in DNA: TGTGCCAGCAGTTCTCGGAGAGGTGGACGGGACTCCTACGAGCAGTACTTC. V is TRBV28 and J is TRBJ2-7; D might be TRBD2 (5 bases). V was cut by 4 bases and J by 0 bases, with 19 bases left in between. The V gene's germline CDR1 is MDHEN and CDR2 SYDVKM. The CDR3 extends over 17 amino acids.

Many counts were recorded for this clonotype. J is TRBJ1-2 and V is TRBV28; D gene uncertain. CDR3 size: 13 residues. From germline, CDR1 is MDHEN and CDR2 SYDVKM. Trimming pared 3 bases from V and 0 bases from J, leaving 5 bases between. The CDR3 coding sequence is TGTGCCAGCAGTTTTCTTACTAACTATGGCTACACCTTC. Residues: CASSFLTNYGYTF.

In its sample, this clonotype was seen many times. The chain couples TRBV18 to TRBJ1-4; 9 positions agree with TRBD1. The CDR3 has 13 amino acids. CDR1 KGHSH and CDR2 LQKENI come from the germline V gene. J lost 8 bases, V lost 3 bases, and 1 base had no gene match. The CDR3 region is CASSPGTGEKLFF. DNA for the CDR3: TGTGCCAGCTCACCCGGGACAGGGGAAAAACTGTTTTTT.

The genes are TRBV25-1 and TRBJ2-5; 7 bases match TRBD2. Germline assignment: CDR1 MGHDK and CDR2 SYGVNS. Trimming removed 3 bases from V and 5 bases from J; junction bases left unmatched: 15. CDR3 length equals 17 residues. In nucleotides, the CDR3 is TGTGCCAGCAGTGATCCTTCCCGTGCGGGAGCGGGTGAGACCCAGTACTTC. This encodes CASSDPSRAGAGETQYF.

This clonotype was detected ten times or more. This chain joins TRBV28 and TRBJ1-5; 10 positions match TRBD1. Looked up from germline, CDR1 is MDHEN and CDR2 is SYDVKM. The trim removed 5 bases at V and 7 bases at J, leaving 11 bases unmatched. The CDR3 spans 16 residues. This CDR3 reads CASSPRPGTGAQPQHF. In DNA form, the CDR3 reads TGTGCCAGCAGTCCGCGTCCCGGGACAGGGGCCCAGCCCCAGCATTTT.

This clonotype was recorded many times. The V gene is TRBV3-1, the J gene TRBJ1-2; 7 positions agree with TRBD1. V lost 4 bases and J lost 8; bases outside the gene matches: 7. The CDR3 runs 13 residues. CDR1 is LGHDT, CDR2 YNNKEL, per germline (reference sequence). The CDR3 is CASSPRGLEGYTF. The CDR3 DNA reads TGTGCCAGCAGCCCAAGGGGGCTAGAAGGCTACACCTTC.

This clonotype appeared many times. This chain links TRBV5-1 with TRBJ2-2, with D perhaps assigned TRBD1 or TRBD2 (5 bases each). Looked up from germline, CDR1 is SGHRS and CDR2 is YFSETQ. This CDR3 region has 17 residues. The V gene lost 0 bases and the J gene lost 4 bases, with 16 bases spanning the gap. This CDR3 reads CASSLEGRGSGTGELFF. CDR3 nucleotides: TGCGCCAGCAGCTTGGAGGGGAGAGGGTCCGGCACCGGGGAGCTGTTTTTT.

The V call is TRBV4-1, the J call TRBJ2-3; 14 bases are a match to TRBD2. This CDR3 is built from 16 residues. Per germline, CDR1 MGHRA and CDR2 YSYEKL. With 4 bases clipped from V and 5 bases from J, the junction kept 5 bases outside the gene matches. CDR3 residues: CASSRGTSGRRDTQYF. The CDR3 nucleotides read TGCGCCAGCAGCCGAGGGACTAGCGGGAGACGAGATACGCAGTATTTT.

This clonotype was found many times. This chain links TRBV4-2 with TRBJ1-5; no reliable D call. CDR3 length equals 18 residues. Germline V CDR1 and CDR2: LGHNA, YNFKEQ. V gave up 4 bases and J gave up 1 base, with 20 bases separating them. Here the CDR3 DNA reads TGTGCCAGCAGCCGCGTTTTGGACTTCCCGGGGAGCAATCAGCCCCAGCATTTT. It codes for CASSRVLDFPGSNQPQHF.

This clonotype appeared many times. V gene TRBV2 combines with J gene TRBJ2-7; TRBD1 is a possible D gene (5 bases). V gave up 6 bases and J gave up 7 bases, with 19 bases separating them. The CDR3 sequence is 14 residues long. Germline assignment: CDR1 SNHLY and CDR2 FYNNEI. For the CDR3, the DNA is TGTGCCAGCAGGGAACAGGCGGAACTGGGGGAGCAGTACTTC. Its protein is CASREQAELGEQYF.

Regarding this clonotype: The junction departs from the called germline gene at one end, perhaps through a read error. The chain couples TRBV6-2 or TRBV6-3 to TRBJ2-1; 7 positions agree with TRBD2. The CDR3 loop spans 16 amino acids. Germline assignment: CDR1 MNHEY and CDR2 SVGEGT. The CDR3 here is CASRSNRREPRNGQFF. In DNA form, the CDR3 reads TGTGCCAGCAGATCCAACCGGCGGGAGCCCCGGAATGGGCAGTTCTTC.